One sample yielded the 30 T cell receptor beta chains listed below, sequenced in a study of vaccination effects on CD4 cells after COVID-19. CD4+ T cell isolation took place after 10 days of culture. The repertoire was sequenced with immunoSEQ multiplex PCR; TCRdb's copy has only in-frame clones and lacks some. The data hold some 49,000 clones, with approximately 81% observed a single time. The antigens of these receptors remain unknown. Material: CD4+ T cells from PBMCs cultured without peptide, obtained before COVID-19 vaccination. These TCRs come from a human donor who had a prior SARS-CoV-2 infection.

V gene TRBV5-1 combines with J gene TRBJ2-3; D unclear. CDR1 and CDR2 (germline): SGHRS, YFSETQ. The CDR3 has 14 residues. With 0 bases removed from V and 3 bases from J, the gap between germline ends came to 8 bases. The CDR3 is CASSLDSTTDTQYF. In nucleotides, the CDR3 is TGCGCCAGCAGCTTGGACAGCACTACAGATACGCAGTATTTT.

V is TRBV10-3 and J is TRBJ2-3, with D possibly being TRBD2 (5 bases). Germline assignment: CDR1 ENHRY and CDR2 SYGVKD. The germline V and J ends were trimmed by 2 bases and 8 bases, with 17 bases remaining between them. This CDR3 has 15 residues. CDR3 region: CAISERLEEATTQYF. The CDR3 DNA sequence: TGTGCCATCAGTGAGAGGCTAGAGGAGGCCACTACGCAGTATTTT.

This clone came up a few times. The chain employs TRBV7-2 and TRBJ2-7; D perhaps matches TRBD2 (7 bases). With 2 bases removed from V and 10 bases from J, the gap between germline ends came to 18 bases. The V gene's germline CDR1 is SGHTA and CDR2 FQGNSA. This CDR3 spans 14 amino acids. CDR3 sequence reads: CASSLRTGGAEQYF. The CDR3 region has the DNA TGTGCCAGCAGCTTAAGGACTGGGGGGGCCGAACAGTACTTC.

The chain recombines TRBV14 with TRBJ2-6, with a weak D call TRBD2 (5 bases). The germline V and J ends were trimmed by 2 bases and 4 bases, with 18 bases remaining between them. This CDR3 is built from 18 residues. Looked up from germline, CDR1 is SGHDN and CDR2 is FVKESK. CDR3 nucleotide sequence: TGTGCCAGCAGCCAACTAGCAGTAAGAGAGGGAGGGGCCAACGTCCTGACTTTC. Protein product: CASSQLAVREGGANVLTF.

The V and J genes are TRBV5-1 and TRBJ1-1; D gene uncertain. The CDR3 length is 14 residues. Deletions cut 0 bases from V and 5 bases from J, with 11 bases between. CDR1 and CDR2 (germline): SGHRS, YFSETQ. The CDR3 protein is CASSLVYGGTEAFF. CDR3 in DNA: TGCGCCAGCAGCTTGGTATACGGTGGTACTGAAGCTTTCTTT.

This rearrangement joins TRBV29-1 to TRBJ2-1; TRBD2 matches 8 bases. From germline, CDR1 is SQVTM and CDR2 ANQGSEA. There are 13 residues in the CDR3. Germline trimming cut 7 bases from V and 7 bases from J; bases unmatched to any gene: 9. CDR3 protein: CSASATSANEQFF. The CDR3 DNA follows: TGCAGCGCCTCAGCGACTAGCGCTAATGAGCAGTTCTTC.

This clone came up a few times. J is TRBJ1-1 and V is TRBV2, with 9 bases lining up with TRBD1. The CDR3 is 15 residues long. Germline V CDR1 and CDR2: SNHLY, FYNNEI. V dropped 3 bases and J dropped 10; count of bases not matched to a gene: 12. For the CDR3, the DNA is TGTGCCAGCAGTGATATCGGGACAGGGTTAGGTGGAGCTTTCTTT. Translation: CASSDIGTGLGGAFF. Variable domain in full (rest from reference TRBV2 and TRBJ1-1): EPEVTQTPSHQVTQMGQEVILRCVPISNHLYFYWYRQILGQKVEFLVSFYNNEISEKSEIFDDQFSVERPDGSNFTLKIRSTKLEDSAMYFCASSDIGTGLGGAFFGQGTRLTVV.

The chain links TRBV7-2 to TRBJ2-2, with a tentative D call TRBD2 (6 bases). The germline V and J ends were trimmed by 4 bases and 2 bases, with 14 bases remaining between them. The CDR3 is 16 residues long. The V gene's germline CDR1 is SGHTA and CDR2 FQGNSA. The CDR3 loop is CASSSFSGGNTGELFF. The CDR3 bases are TGTGCCAGCAGCTCATTTAGCGGAGGAAACACCGGGGAGCTGTTTTTT.

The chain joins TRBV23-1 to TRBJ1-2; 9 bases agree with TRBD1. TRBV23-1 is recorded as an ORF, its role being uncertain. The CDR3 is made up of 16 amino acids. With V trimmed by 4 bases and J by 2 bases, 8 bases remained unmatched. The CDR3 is CASSPPDRGGNYGYTF. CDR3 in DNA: TGCGCCAGCAGTCCCCCGGACAGGGGAGGCAACTATGGCTACACCTTC.

CDR3 loop: CASSSRTSGTTDTQYF. The CDR3 bases are TGTGCCAGCAGTTCGCGGACTAGCGGGACCACAGATACGCAGTATTTT. The J gene is TRBJ2-3, the V gene TRBV6-6; TRBD2 matches 12 bases. In germline, CDR1 is MNHNY, CDR2 SVGAGI (reference sequence). Trimming at V came to 4 bases and at J to 2 bases, leaving 4 bases not matched to a gene. This CDR3 has 16 residues.

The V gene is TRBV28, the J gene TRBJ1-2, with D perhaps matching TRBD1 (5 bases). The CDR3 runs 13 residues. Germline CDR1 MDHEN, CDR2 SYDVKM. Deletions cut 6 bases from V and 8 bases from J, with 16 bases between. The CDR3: CASSRTGAPGYTF. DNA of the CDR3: TGTGCCAGCAGCCGAACAGGAGCCCCCGGCTACACCTTC.

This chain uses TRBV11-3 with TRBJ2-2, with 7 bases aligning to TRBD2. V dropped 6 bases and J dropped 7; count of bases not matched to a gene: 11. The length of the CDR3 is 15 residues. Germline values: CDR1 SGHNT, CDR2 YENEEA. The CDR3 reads CASSLWGGSVGELFF. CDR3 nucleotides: TGTGCCAGCAGTCTCTGGGGGGGGAGCGTCGGGGAGCTGTTTTTT.

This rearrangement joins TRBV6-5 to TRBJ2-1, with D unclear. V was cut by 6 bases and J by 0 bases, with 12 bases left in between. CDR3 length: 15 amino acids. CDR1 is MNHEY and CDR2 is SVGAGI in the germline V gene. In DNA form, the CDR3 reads TGTGCCAGCAGGCGCACTGACCGCTCCTACAATGAGCAGTTCTTC. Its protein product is CASRRTDRSYNEQFF.

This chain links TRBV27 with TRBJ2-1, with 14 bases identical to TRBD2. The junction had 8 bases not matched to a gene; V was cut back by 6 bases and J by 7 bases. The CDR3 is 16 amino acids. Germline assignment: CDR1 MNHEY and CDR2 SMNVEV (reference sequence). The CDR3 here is CASRWGLAGAFNEQFF. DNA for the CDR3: TGTGCCAGCAGGTGGGGACTAGCGGGGGCCTTTAATGAGCAGTTCTTC.

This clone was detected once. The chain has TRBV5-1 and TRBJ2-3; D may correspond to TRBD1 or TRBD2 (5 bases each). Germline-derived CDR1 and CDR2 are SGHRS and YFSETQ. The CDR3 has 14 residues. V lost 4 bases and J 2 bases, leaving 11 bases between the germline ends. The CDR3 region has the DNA TGCGCCAGCAGCAGGGACCAAAACACAGATACGCAGTATTTT. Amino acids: CASSRDQNTDTQYF.

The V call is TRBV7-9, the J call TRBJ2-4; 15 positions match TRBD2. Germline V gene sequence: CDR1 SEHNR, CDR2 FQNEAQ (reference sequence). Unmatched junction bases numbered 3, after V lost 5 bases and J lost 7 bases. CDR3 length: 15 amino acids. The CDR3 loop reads CASSGGTSGRNIQYF. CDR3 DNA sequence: TGTGCCAGCAGCGGCGGGACTAGCGGGAGGAACATTCAGTACTTC.

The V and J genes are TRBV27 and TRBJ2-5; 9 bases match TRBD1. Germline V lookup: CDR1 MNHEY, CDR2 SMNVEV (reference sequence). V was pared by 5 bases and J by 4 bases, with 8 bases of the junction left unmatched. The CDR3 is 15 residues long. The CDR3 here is CASSRYDRGGETQYF. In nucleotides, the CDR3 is TGTGCCAGCAGTCGATACGACAGGGGGGGAGAGACCCAGTACTTC.

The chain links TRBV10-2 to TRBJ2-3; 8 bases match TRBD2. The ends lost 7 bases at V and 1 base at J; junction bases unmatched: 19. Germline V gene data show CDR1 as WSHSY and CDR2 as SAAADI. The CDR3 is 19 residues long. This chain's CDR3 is CASNGAGESIVSRTDTQYF. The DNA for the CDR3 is TGCGCCAGCAACGGAGCGGGGGAGTCAATTGTTTCACGCACAGATACGCAGTATTTT.

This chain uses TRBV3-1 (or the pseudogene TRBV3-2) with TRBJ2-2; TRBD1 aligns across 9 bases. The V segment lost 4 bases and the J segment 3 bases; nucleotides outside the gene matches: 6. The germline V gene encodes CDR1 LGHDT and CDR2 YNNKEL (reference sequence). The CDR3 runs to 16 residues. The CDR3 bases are TGTGCCAGCAGCCGAACAGGGGGCATCGACACCGGGGAGCTGTTTTTT. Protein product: CASSRTGGIDTGELFF.

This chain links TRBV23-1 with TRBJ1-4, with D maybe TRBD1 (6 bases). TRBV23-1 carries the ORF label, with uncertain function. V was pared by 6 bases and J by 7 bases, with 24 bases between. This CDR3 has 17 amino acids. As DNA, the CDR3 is TGCGCCAGCAGCCCCTCGGGGGGGCGGACGCGGGTTGAAAAACTGTTTTTT. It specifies CASSPSGGRTRVEKLFF.

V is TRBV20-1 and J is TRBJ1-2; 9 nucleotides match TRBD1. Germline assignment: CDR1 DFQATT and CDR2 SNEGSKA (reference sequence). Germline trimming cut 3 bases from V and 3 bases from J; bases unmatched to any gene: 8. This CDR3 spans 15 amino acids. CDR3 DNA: TGCAGTGCTAGTGAGGGACAGGGATTCGACTATGGCTACACCTTC. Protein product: CSASEGQGFDYGYTF.

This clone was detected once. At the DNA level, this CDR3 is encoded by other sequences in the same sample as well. The CDR3 DNA follows: TGCAGTGCTAGCCTGAACACTGAAGCTTTCTTT. Amino acids: CSASLNTEAFF. The chain uses TRBV20-1 and TRBJ1-1; D is unclear. Between the trimmed V and J ends, which lost 3 bases and 0 bases, there was a span of 2 bases. The CDR3 contains 11 residues. Germline CDR1 and CDR2: DFQATT and SNEGSKA (reference sequence).

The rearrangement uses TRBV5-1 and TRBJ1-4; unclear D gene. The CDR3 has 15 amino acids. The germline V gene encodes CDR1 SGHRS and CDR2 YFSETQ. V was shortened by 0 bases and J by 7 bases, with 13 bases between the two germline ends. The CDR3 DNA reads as TGCGCCAGCAGCTTGGGCCCGAACTATAGTGAAAAACTGTTTTTT. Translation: CASSLGPNYSEKLFF.

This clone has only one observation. In nucleotides, the CDR3 is TGTGCCAGCAGTCAAAGCACAGATACGCAGTATTTT. It is translated as CASSQSTDTQYF. The rearrangement uses TRBV6-2 or TRBV6-3 and TRBJ2-3; D is ambiguous. This CDR3 has 12 amino acids. The germline V gene has CDR1 MNHEY and CDR2 SVGEGT. Between the trimmed V and J ends, which lost 5 bases and 0 bases, there was a span of 3 bases.

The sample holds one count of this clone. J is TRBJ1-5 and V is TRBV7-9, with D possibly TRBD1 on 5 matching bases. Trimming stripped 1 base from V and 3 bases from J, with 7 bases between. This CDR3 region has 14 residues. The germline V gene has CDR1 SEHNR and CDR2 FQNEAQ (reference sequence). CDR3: CASSLGGNNQPQHF. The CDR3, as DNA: TGTGCCAGCAGCTTAGGGGGGAACAATCAGCCCCAGCATTTT.

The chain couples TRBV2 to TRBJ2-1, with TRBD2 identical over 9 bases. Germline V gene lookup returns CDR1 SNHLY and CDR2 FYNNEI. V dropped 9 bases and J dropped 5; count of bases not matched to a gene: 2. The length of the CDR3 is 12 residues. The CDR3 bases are TGTGCCAGGGGACTAGCTGACAATGAGCAGTTCTTC. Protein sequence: CARGLADNEQFF.

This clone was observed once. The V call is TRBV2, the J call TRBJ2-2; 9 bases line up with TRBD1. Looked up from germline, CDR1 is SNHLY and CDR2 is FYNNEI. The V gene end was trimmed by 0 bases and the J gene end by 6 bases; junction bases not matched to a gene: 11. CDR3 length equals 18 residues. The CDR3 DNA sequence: TGTGCCAGCAGTGAAGCGGATTTCCGGGACAGGGACGCCGGGGAGCTGTTTTTT. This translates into CASSEADFRDRDAGELFF. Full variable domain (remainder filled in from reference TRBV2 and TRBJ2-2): EPEVTQTPSHQVTQMGQEVILRCVPISNHLYFYWYRQILGQKVEFLVSFYNNEISEKSEIFDDQFSVERPDGSNFTLKIRSTKLEDSAMYFCASSEADFRDRDAGELFFGEGSRLTVL.

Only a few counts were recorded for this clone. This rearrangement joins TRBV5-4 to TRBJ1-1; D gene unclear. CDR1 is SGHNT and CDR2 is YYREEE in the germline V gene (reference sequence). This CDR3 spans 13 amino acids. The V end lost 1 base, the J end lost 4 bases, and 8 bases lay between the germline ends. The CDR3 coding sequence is TGTGCCAGCAGCTTGTGGCAGAGCACTGAAGCTTTCTTT. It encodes CASSLWQSTEAFF. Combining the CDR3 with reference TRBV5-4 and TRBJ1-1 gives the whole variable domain ETGVTQSPTHLIKTRGQQVTLRCSSQSGHNTVSWYQQALGQGPQFIFQYYREEENGRGNFPPRFSGLQFPNYSSELNVNALELDDSALYLCASSLWQSTEAFFGQGTRLTVV.

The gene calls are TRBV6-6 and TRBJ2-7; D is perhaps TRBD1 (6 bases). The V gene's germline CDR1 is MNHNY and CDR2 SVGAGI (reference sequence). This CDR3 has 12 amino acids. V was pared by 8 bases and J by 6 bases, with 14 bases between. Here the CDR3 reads CASRGVGAEQYF. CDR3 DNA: TGTGCCAGCCGGGGAGTGGGGGCCGAGCAGTACTTC.

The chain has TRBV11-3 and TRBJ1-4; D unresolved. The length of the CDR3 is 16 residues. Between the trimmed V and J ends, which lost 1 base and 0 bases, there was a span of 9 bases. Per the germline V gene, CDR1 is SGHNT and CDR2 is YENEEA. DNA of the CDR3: TGTGCCAGCAGCTTAGGATACAGCCCAACTAATGAAAAACTGTTTTTT. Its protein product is CASSLGYSPTNEKLFF. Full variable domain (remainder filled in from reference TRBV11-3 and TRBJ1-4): EAGVVQSPRYKIIEKKQPVAFWCNPISGHNTLYWYLQNLGQGPELLIRYENEEAVDDSQLPKDRFSAERLKGVDSTLKIQPAELGDSAVYLCASSLGYSPTNEKLFFGSGTQLSVL.